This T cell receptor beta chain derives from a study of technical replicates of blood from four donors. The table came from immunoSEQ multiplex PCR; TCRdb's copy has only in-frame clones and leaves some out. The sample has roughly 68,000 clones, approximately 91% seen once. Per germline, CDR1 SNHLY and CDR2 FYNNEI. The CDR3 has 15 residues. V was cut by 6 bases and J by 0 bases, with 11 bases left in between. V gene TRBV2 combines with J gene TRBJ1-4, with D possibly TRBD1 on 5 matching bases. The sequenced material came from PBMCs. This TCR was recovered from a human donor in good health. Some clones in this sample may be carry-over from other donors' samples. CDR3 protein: CASSGGRSTNEKLFF. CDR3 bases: TGTGCCAGCAGCGGGGGACGGTCAACTAATGAAAAACTGTTTTTT. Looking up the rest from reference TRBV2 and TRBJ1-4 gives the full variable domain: EPEVTQTPSHQVTQMGQEVILRCVPISNHLYFYWYRQILGQKVEFLVSFYNNEISEKSEIFDDQFSVERPDGSNFTLKIRSTKLEDSAMYFCASSGGRSTNEKLFFGSGTQLSVL.